The 2 T cell receptor beta chains below were found in one sample sequenced in a study of early T cells in non-severe SARS-CoV-2 infection listed by TCRdb under 2021. Library preparation employed 5' RACE. Sequencing was carried out with a NextSeq 500. Through fastp at Q25 and MiXCR, TCRdb rebuilt clones from the public reads, retaining in-frame beta chains. Identical CDR3 proteins give one entry, which carries the most common genes and DNA. For this sample there are more than 80,000 distinct CDR3 sequences; approximately 14% appear just once. The ten largest make up around 7% of the sample. Sequencing used whole blood. These receptor sequences come from an adult who was a healthcare worker with PCR-confirmed SARS-CoV-2 infection or an uninfected control (not recorded which).

This clonotype was seen at least ten times. The V call is TRBV27, the J call TRBJ2-7; TRBD2 aligns across 11 bases. CDR1 and CDR2 from the germline V gene are MNHEY and SMNVEV (reference sequence). With V trimmed by 5 bases and J by 3 bases, 3 bases remained unmatched. The CDR3 totals 14 residues. CDR3 protein: CASSPSGRSYEQYF. The CDR3 nucleotides are TGTGCCAGCAGTCCTAGCGGGAGGAGCTACGAGCAGTACTTC.

This clonotype was recorded a few times. The genes are TRBV6-1 and TRBJ2-3; 7 bases line up with TRBD2. Germline values: CDR1 MNHNS, CDR2 SASEGT. There are 15 residues in the CDR3. The V segment lost 7 bases and the J segment 1 base; nucleotides outside the gene matches: 8. The chain's CDR3 is CASMLRTSGTDTQYF. CDR3 sequence (DNA): TGTGCCAGCATGTTACGAACTAGCGGCACAGATACGCAGTATTTT.